Listed here are 31 T cell receptor beta chains from one sample, sequenced in a study of control samples from healthy donors and cancer patients. The repertoire was sequenced with immunoSEQ multiplex PCR; TCRdb's copy has only in-frame clones and lacks some. The table lists tens of thousands of clones, approximately 89% of them singletons. Material: blood. The receptor set was obtained from a man in his forties or fifties in good health.

As to this clone: Different DNA sequences within this sample yield the same CDR3. This chain connects TRBV7-6 to TRBJ2-5; no clear D. V was clipped by 4 bases and J by 1 base, with 1 base between them. Germline V gene lookup returns CDR1 SGHVS and CDR2 FNYEAQ. This CDR3 region has 11 residues. The CDR3 is CASSSQETQYF. The CDR3 nucleotides are TGTGCCAGCAGCTCCCAAGAGACCCAGTACTTC.

V usage is TRBV5-5 and J usage is TRBJ1-2; the match to TRBD1 covers 8 bases. Germline V CDR1 and CDR2: SGHKS, YYEKEE (reference sequence). J was trimmed by 3 bases and V by 6 bases; bases with no gene match: 10. This CDR3 is built from 15 residues. The chain's CDR3 is CASTLSGTGDYGYTF. The CDR3 nucleotides read TGTGCCAGCACCCTATCCGGGACAGGCGACTATGGCTACACCTTC.

The gene calls are TRBV4-1 and TRBJ1-3, with unresolved D. V lost 1 base and J 4 bases, leaving 11 bases between the germline ends. From germline, CDR1 is MGHRA and CDR2 YSYEKL. The CDR3 contains 15 residues. The CDR3 sequence is CASSQVIRGGNTIYF. The CDR3 DNA reads TGCGCCAGCAGCCAAGTCATCAGAGGGGGAAACACCATATATTTT.

This sequence joins TRBV6-5 and TRBJ1-1; 8 nucleotides agree with TRBD1. The length of the CDR3 is 14 residues. V dropped 6 bases and J dropped 1; count of bases not matched to a gene: 4. CDR1 and CDR2 (germline): MNHEY, SVGAGI. The CDR3 sequence is CASSRQGKNTEAFF. CDR3 sequence (DNA): TGTGCCAGCAGCCGACAGGGGAAGAACACTGAAGCTTTCTTT.

The CDR3 nucleotides are TGTGCCAGCTCACTTGGACAGGTGGGGACGAACACTGAAGCTTTCTTT. Translated, it gives CASSLGQVGTNTEAFF. The V and J genes are TRBV18 and TRBJ1-1, with TRBD1 matching 7 bases. J was trimmed by 1 base and V by 4 bases; bases with no gene match: 9. CDR3 length equals 16 residues. Germline values: CDR1 KGHSH, CDR2 LQKENI.

This chain links TRBV4-1 with TRBJ2-2; no definite D call. This CDR3 spans 17 amino acids. The germline V gene has CDR1 MGHRA and CDR2 YSYEKL. Trimming stripped 1 base from V and 1 base from J, with 13 bases between. The CDR3 here is CASSQVGVFQNTGELFF. CDR3 sequence (DNA): TGCGCCAGCAGCCAAGTTGGGGTTTTCCAGAACACCGGGGAGCTGTTTTTT.

This chain uses TRBV6-5 with TRBJ1-4; D is unresolved. CDR1 and CDR2 (germline): MNHEY, SVGAGI. V was shortened by 5 bases and J by 8 bases, with 9 bases between the two germline ends. The CDR3 has 12 residues. The CDR3 DNA sequence: TGTGCCAGCAGTCCTTCCTCAGAAAAACTGTTTTTT. The encoded protein is CASSPSSEKLFF.

CDR3 DNA sequence: TGTGCCAGCTCACCCTCTAGGCAGGTTCGCTATGGCTACACCTTC. Residues: CASSPSRQVRYGYTF. The rearrangement links TRBV5-4 to TRBJ1-2; unclear D gene. V was trimmed by 7 bases and J by 4 bases, leaving 20 bases between them. Germline V gene sequence: CDR1 SGHNT, CDR2 YYREEE (reference sequence). There are 15 residues in the CDR3.

This rearrangement joins TRBV6-5 to TRBJ2-7; D may match TRBD1 or TRBD2 (5 bases each). V lost 6 bases, J lost 2 bases, and 14 bases lay in between. The CDR3 contains 14 residues. Germline CDR1 is MNHEY and CDR2 is SVGAGI. CDR3 DNA: TGTGCCAGCAGCCCACACGGGGCAACCTACGAGCAGTACTTC. It encodes CASSPHGATYEQYF.

V and J are TRBV6-5 and TRBJ1-2; D ambiguous. V was pared by 2 bases and J by 7 bases, with 14 bases between. In germline, CDR1 is MNHEY, CDR2 SVGAGI. This CDR3 region has 14 residues. The CDR3 region has the DNA TGTGCCAGCAGTTACCGGGCCCAGCGAAGTGGCTACACCTTC. It codes for CASSYRAQRSGYTF.

This chain links TRBV14 with TRBJ2-7; D might be TRBD2 (5 bases). Deletions cut 0 bases from V and 2 bases from J, with 14 bases between. There are 16 residues in the CDR3. The V gene's germline CDR1 is SGHDN and CDR2 FVKESK. CDR3 DNA: TGTGCCAGCAGCCAAGAGACGAGGGCCCTAACCTACGAGCAGTACTTC. Translation gives CASSQETRALTYEQYF.

V and J are TRBV21-1 and TRBJ2-7; the table names TRBD1, a call not compared with the DNA. TRBV21-1 corresponds to a pseudogene. The CDR3 consists of 14 residues. The CDR3 spells CASSRRTGNYEQYF. Here the CDR3 DNA reads TGTGCCAGCAGCAGGAGGACAGGGAACTACGAGCAGTACTTC.

This chain connects TRBV9 to TRBJ1-2; no firm D call. There are 13 residues in the CDR3. The ends were cut back, 0 bases at V and 3 bases at J, with 6 bases in the middle. CDR1 and CDR2 from the germline V gene are SGDLS and YYNGEE. CDR3 DNA sequence: TGTGCCAGCAGCGTAGGAGGACACTATGGCTACACCTTC. Translation: CASSVGGHYGYTF.

The chain couples TRBV30 to TRBJ2-5, with 7 positions matching TRBD2. J gave up 2 bases and V 2 bases, and 17 bases lay outside the gene matches. Germline CDR1 and CDR2: GTSNPN and SVGIG (reference sequence). The CDR3 has 18 amino acids. CDR3 nucleotides: TGTGCCTGGAGTTATTTAGGTCGGGGAGCGGGGAGACAAGAGACCCAGTACTTC. This sequence encodes CAWSYLGRGAGRQETQYF.

This CDR3 is CASSLNTGTGSYEQYF. DNA for the CDR3: TGCGCCAGCAGCTTAAATACCGGGACAGGGAGCTACGAGCAGTACTTC. The V and J genes are TRBV5-1 and TRBJ2-7; 9 positions match TRBD1. Germline assignment: CDR1 SGHRS and CDR2 YFSETQ. With 2 bases clipped from V and 3 bases from J, the junction kept 9 bases outside the gene matches. The CDR3 length is 16 residues. Full variable domain (rest looked up from reference TRBV5-1 and TRBJ2-7): KAGVTQTPRYLIKTRGQQVTLSCSPISGHRSVSWYQQTPGQGLQFLFEYFSETQRNKGNFPGRFSGRQFSNSRSEMNVSTLELGDSALYLCASSLNTGTGSYEQYFGPGTRLTVT.

The V and J genes are TRBV27 and TRBJ2-7, with D perhaps given as TRBD1 or TRBD2 (6 bases each). The CDR3 has 15 amino acids. V lost 6 bases to trimming and J lost 5 bases, with 20 bases between them. Germline V gene lookup returns CDR1 MNHEY and CDR2 SMNVEV (reference sequence). Here the CDR3 DNA reads TGTGCCAGCAGCGGAGGGGGGTTCCAACTTCACGAGCAGTACTTC. Translating it yields CASSGGGFQLHEQYF.

V and J are TRBV24-1 and TRBJ2-1, with 10 bases fitting TRBD1. V shed 11 bases and J 4 bases; nucleotides not matched to a gene: 4. The CDR3 contains 13 residues. The V gene's germline CDR1 is KGHDR and CDR2 SFDVKD. The CDR3 loop is CAKGQGKYNEQFF. The CDR3, as DNA: TGTGCCAAGGGACAGGGGAAATACAATGAGCAGTTCTTC.

The chain carries TRBV23-1 and TRBJ2-5; maybe TRBD2 (5 bases). TRBV23-1 is filed as an ORF, its function uncertain. V lost 3 bases to trimming and J lost 1 base, with 18 bases between them. The CDR3 length is 17 residues. Here the CDR3 reads CASSQHNVVGVQETQYF. Here the CDR3 DNA reads TGCGCCAGCAGTCAGCATAATGTAGTCGGGGTCCAAGAGACCCAGTACTTC.

The chain links TRBV12-3 or TRBV12-4 to TRBJ1-2; D may be TRBD1 (5 bases). Trimming removed 3 bases from V and 6 bases from J, with 11 bases in between. This CDR3 region has 13 residues. This CDR3 is CASSFGGADGYTF. CDR3 nucleotides: TGTGCCAGCAGTTTCGGGGGAGCTGATGGCTACACCTTC.

The chain couples TRBV11-2 to TRBJ2-7; either TRBD1 or TRBD2 may fit D (6 bases each). Trimming cost V 0 bases and J 3 bases, with 9 bases left between them. Germline V gene sequence: CDR1 SGHAT, CDR2 FQNNGV. The length of the CDR3 is 14 residues. The CDR3 DNA reads as TGTGCCAGCAGCTTAGAGGGGGGCAGCTACGAGCAGTACTTC. This encodes CASSLEGGSYEQYF.

The V call is TRBV6-5, the J call TRBJ1-1; TRBD1 might be the D (5 bases). The CDR3 consists of 13 residues. Trimming left V 8 bases short and J 1 base short, with 11 bases between. CDR1 is MNHEY, CDR2 SVGAGI, per germline. As DNA, the CDR3 is TGTGCCAGCTTAAAAACAGGGAACACTGAAGCTTTCTTT. It encodes CASLKTGNTEAFF.

Notes on this clone: Other DNA sequences in this specimen translate into the identical CDR3. V gene TRBV2 combines with J gene TRBJ2-5, with TRBD2 matching 8 bases. The CDR3 has 15 residues. The J segment lost 0 bases and the V segment lost 4 bases, leaving 4 bases of the junction unmatched. Germline CDR1 reads SNHLY; CDR2 reads FYNNEI. CDR3 nucleotides: TGTGCCAGCAGTGTCCCGGGGGGGAACCAAGAGACCCAGTACTTC. This codes for CASSVPGGNQETQYF.

V usage is TRBV3-1 (or the pseudogene TRBV3-2) and J usage is TRBJ1-4; possibly TRBD1 for D (5 bases). The CDR3 is made up of 13 amino acids. Between the trimmed V and J ends, which lost 4 bases and 9 bases, there was a span of 12 bases. CDR1 is LGHDT and CDR2 is YNNKEL in the germline V gene (reference sequence). CDR3 nucleotides: TGTGCCAGCAGCCTAGGGGCTGGAAAAAAACTGTTTTTT. Translation gives CASSLGAGKKLFF.

J is TRBJ1-4 and V is TRBV4-2; D gene ambiguous. Germline V gene sequence: CDR1 LGHNA, CDR2 YNFKEQ. V lost 4 bases and J 4 bases, leaving 10 bases between the germline ends. This CDR3 is built from 14 residues. In nucleotides, the CDR3 is TGTGCCAGCAGCCCGCGGGCCTATAATGAAAAACTGTTTTTT. Protein: CASSPRAYNEKLFF.

The rearrangement links TRBV20-1 to TRBJ2-3; the match to TRBD1 covers 7 bases. This CDR3 is built from 16 residues. Germline loops: CDR1 DFQATT, CDR2 SNEGSKA (reference sequence). The trim removed 3 bases at V and 5 bases at J, leaving 14 bases unmatched. CDR3 nucleotide sequence: TGCAGTGCTAGTCCCGGGACAGACCTAAGCGGAGATACGCAGTATTTT. Translation: CSASPGTDLSGDTQYF.

In the case of this clone: At the DNA level, this CDR3 is encoded by other sequences in the same sample as well. The chain combines TRBV25-1 with TRBJ2-3; D tentatively reads TRBD1 or TRBD2 (6 bases each). The germline V and J ends were trimmed by 4 bases and 2 bases, with 10 bases remaining between them. The CDR3 has 14 amino acids. The germline CDR1 and CDR2 sequences are MGHDK and SYGVNS. CDR3 residues: CASSGGGYTDTQYF. CDR3 nucleotides: TGTGCCAGCAGTGGAGGGGGGTACACAGATACGCAGTATTTT.

There are a few counts of this clone. V is TRBV6-4 and J is TRBJ1-6; D call uncertain. From germline, CDR1 is MRHNA and CDR2 SNTAGT. Between the trimmed V and J ends, which lost 6 bases and 9 bases, there was a span of 15 bases. This CDR3 is built from 14 residues. This CDR3 reads CASRDTSFGSPLHF. The CDR3 region has the DNA TGTGCCAGCAGAGATACATCTTTCGGTTCACCCCTCCACTTT.

V gene TRBV15 combines with J gene TRBJ2-3; TRBD2 might be the D (6 bases). The CDR3 is 15 amino acids. The V gene's germline CDR1 is LNHNV and CDR2 YYDKDF (reference sequence). Trimming removed 1 base at V and 5 bases at J, with 13 bases between. CDR3 sequence reads: CATSRGTTGQDTQYF. The CDR3, as DNA: TGTGCCACCAGCAGAGGGACTACGGGGCAAGATACGCAGTATTTT.

This clone was counted a single time. The chain has TRBV5-4 and TRBJ2-5; D is tentatively TRBD1 or TRBD2 (6 bases each). The CDR3 length is 15 residues. V lost 4 bases to trimming and J lost 4 bases, with 17 bases between them. Germline V gene lookup returns CDR1 SGHNT and CDR2 YYREEE (reference sequence). CDR3 DNA: TGTGCCAGCAGCCCCACGGGGGCGCTTTTAGAGACCCAGTACTTC. Protein: CASSPTGALLETQYF.

The chain combines TRBV4-2 with TRBJ2-7; TRBD1 matches 7 bases. V was clipped by 4 bases and J by 1 base; unmatched bases: 4. CDR1 is LGHNA and CDR2 is YNFKEQ in the germline V gene. The CDR3 runs to 14 residues. The CDR3 DNA is TGTGCCAGCAGCCCGACACAGGGGTCCTACGAGCAGTACTTC. Translating gives CASSPTQGSYEQYF.

This rearrangement joins TRBV9 to TRBJ2-1, with D hard to call. V shed 3 bases and J shed 4 bases, with 8 bases lying between them. Germline CDR1 is SGDLS and CDR2 is YYNGEE. The CDR3 extends over 13 amino acids. CDR3 protein: CASSAQTYNEQFF. The CDR3 DNA reads as TGTGCCAGCAGCGCCCAGACGTACAATGAGCAGTTCTTC.